This T cell receptor (beta chain) is drawn from a study of T cells after yellow fever vaccination. General study findings and limits: The study re-detected most primary-vaccination clones after the booster (around 96% CD4, 88% CD8). Compared with primary, the secondary response was weaker and peaked at day 5, not 15.

The CDR3 loop spans 12 amino acids. This clonotype was counted once. Antigen specificity is unknown. UMIs and a universal primer site were added when TCR cDNA was made by 5'RACE template switching. TCRdb re-called the 5' RACE reads with MiXCR, one entry per CDR3 protein. This table has some 500,000 distinct CDR3 sequences, 13% appearing once. The origin of this receptor is a man younger than 45 who received the YFV17D yellow fever vaccine. The specimen comprised PBMCs, sampled on the day of the yellow fever booster vaccination. The gene calls are TRBV21-1 and TRBJ2-7. TRBV21-1 is designated a pseudogene. CDR3 amino acids: CASSKASYEQYF. The CDR3 nucleotides are TGTGCCAGCAGCAAGGCCTCCTACGAGCAGTACTTC.